Detailed here is one TCR beta chain. Its target is unknown. The source of the sample is a study of cytomegalovirus exposure and HLA in healthy donors. Looking at the study overall: HLA-typed donors were the source of about 85 million unique TCRs held in an early data release.

V was clipped by 0 bases and J by 11 bases, with 14 bases between them. The CDR3 sequence is 15 residues long. The germline CDR1 and CDR2 sequences are LGHNA and YSLEER. Study observations and caveats: TCR beta sequences numbering around 15,000 were associated with HLA alleles at 0.05 false discovery rate in a later analysis.

The PCR contained 60 Vbeta and 13 Jbeta primers. Data came from immunoSEQ multiplex PCR; TCRdb stores just in-frame clones and leaves some out. The table lists more than 50,000 clones, around 67% of them singletons. The TCR comes from a woman between 50 and 59 years old in good health and CMV-seropositive. The sequencing input was PBMCs. This chain uses TRBV4-3 with TRBJ1-6, with TRBD1 as a possible D gene (5 bases). Here the CDR3 reads CASSQDGAGMTPLHF. The CDR3 region has the DNA TGCGCCAGCAGCCAAGATGGGGCAGGGATGACACCCCTCCACTTT.